This is a list of T cell receptor beta chains from one sample in a study of T cells in Graves' hyperthyroidism and ophthalmopathy. TCRdb fed the multiplex PCR reads into MiXCR, producing one record per CDR3 protein. The sample lists approximately 330,000 distinct CDR3 sequences, 21% occurring once. The sample consisted of blood. Receptor source: a woman in her 50s with Graves' hyperthyroidism. Both conserved end residues are part of each CDR3. Clone size appears in some rows only: once, few, many, or a class for an expanded clone.

CDR3aa	v_gene	len	abundance	j_gene
CASSIASGAPLQPQHF	TRBV19	16	-	TRBJ1-5
CSARGGLAGGSTDTQYF	TRBV20-1	17	-	TRBJ2-3
CASSSLGTYTGELFF	TRBV5-5	15	-	TRBJ2-2
CSAIRQINQPQHF	TRBV20-1	13	-	TRBJ1-5
CASSSLAGRRTDTQYF	TRBV28	16	many	TRBJ2-3
CASSLTSGRGGEQFF	TRBV18	15	many	TRBJ2-1
CAWSGAGPINEQFF	TRBV30	14	many	TRBJ2-1
CASQTSGSSDEQFF	TRBV5-1	14	-	TRBJ2-1
CASSQGVLQDGKLFF	TRBV14	15	-	TRBJ1-4
CASSGGRTAEGQSSTDTQYF	TRBV5-1	20	many	TRBJ2-3
CASSQPPLAAYASDTQYF	TRBV4-1	18	few	TRBJ2-3
CASSGRTGELFF	TRBV2	12	-	TRBJ2-2
CASGGTTFYEQYF	TRBV2	13	many	TRBJ2-7
CASSFNPSGRVQETQYF	TRBV7-9	17	-	TRBJ2-5
CASSWGRGLETQYF	TRBV12-3/TRBV12-4	14	few	TRBJ2-5
CASSSFPAGGRTGEQFF	TRBV5-1	17	-	TRBJ2-1
CASSPRTGTNYGYTF	TRBV7-8	15	once	TRBJ1-2
CASRSFFKGATGGYTF	TRBV28	16	many	TRBJ1-2
CSAPYMVAEAFF	TRBV20-1	12	-	TRBJ1-1
CASSPGLAGGPGSYEQYF	TRBV5-1	18	-	TRBJ2-7
CASSWTETGGYTF	TRBV6-2/TRBV6-3	13	-	TRBJ1-2
CASSLVQGSNEQYF	TRBV5-1	14	many	TRBJ2-7
CASRTSGFYNEQFF	TRBV2	14	many	TRBJ2-1
CASRSPGLRADTQYF	TRBV28	15	-	TRBJ2-3
CASRTGANSPLHF	TRBV11-1	13	many	TRBJ1-6
CASSSSRAGRPLHF	TRBV12-3/TRBV12-4	14	many	TRBJ1-6
CSARTGTHGYTF	TRBV20-1	12	-	TRBJ1-2
CASRGDSFNTEAFF	TRBV28	14	-	TRBJ1-1
CAISLAGNSYNEQFF	TRBV10-3	15	many	TRBJ2-1
CASSSQSNTEAFF	TRBV5-5	13	-	TRBJ1-1
CASISGPLSSYNEQFF	TRBV2	16	-	TRBJ2-1
CASSDRDMNTEAFF	TRBV2	14	many	TRBJ1-1